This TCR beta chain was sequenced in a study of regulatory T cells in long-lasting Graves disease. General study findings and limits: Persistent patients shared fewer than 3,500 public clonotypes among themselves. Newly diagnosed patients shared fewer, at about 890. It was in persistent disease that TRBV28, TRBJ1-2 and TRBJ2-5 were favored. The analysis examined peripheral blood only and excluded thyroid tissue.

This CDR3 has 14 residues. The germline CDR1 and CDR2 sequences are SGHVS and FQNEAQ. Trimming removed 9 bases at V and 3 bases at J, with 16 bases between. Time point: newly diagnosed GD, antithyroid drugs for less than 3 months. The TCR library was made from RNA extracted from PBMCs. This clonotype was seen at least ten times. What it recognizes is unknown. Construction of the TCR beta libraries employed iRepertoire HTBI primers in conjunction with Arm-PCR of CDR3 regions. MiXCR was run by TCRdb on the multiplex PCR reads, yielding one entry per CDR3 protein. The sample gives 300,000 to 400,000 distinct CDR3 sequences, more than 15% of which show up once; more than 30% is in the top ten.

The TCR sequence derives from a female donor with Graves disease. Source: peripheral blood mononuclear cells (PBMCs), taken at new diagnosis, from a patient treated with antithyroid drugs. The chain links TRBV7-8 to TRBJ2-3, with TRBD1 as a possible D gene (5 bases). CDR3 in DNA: TGTGCCAGTTGGGCAGGGTATTCTACAGATACGCAGTATTTT. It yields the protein CASWAGYSTDTQYF.